The 6 T cell receptor beta chains given below trace back to one sample, sequenced in a study of siplizumab effects on memory and regulatory T cells. Repertoires were generated with immunoSEQ multiplex PCR, while TCRdb's copy carries only in-frame clones and drops some. This sample yields tens of thousands of clones, of which around 90% are seen a single time; 25% to 35% belongs to the top ten. Sequenced material: CD8+ T cells sorted from blood. These receptors came from a human donor in good health.

This chain links TRBV9 with TRBJ2-1; D is undetermined. V was pared by 4 bases and J by 0 bases, with 14 bases between. The V gene's germline CDR1 is SGDLS and CDR2 YYNGEE. CDR3 length: 16 residues. CDR3 in amino acids: CASSPATMSSYNEQFF. The CDR3 nucleotides read TGTGCCAGCAGCCCCGCTACTATGAGCTCCTACAATGAGCAGTTCTTC.

In this sample, this clone turned up once. This sample also contains other DNA sequences that code for the same CDR3. The chain recombines TRBV6-6 with TRBJ2-7; 7 positions agree with TRBD2. The CDR3 has 15 residues. CDR1 and CDR2 from the germline V gene are MNHNY and SVGAGI (reference sequence). J gave up 3 bases and V 1 base, and 6 bases lay outside the gene matches. CDR3 DNA: TGTGCCAGCAGTTACTTGACTAGCACAATCTACGAGCAGTACTTC. Protein: CASSYLTSTIYEQYF.

The rearrangement links TRBV10-3 to TRBJ2-2, with 15 nucleotides matching TRBD2. V lost 4 bases and J lost 4; bases outside the gene matches: 4. CDR1 ENHRY and CDR2 SYGVKD come from the germline V gene. The CDR3 runs to 17 residues. CDR3 sequence reads: CAISGTSGRAGTGELFF. In DNA form, the CDR3 reads TGTGCCATCAGTGGGACTAGCGGGAGGGCCGGCACCGGGGAGCTGTTTTTT.

The chain recombines TRBV5-6 with TRBJ2-7; D might be TRBD2 (6 bases). Germline CDR1 SGHDT, CDR2 YYEEEE. V shed 1 base and J shed 3 bases, with 11 bases lying between them. The CDR3 is 14 amino acids. The CDR3, as DNA: TGTGCCAGCAGCTTGAATGGGGGGTTCTACGAGCAGTACTTC. It specifies CASSLNGGFYEQYF.

This clone was recorded once. CDR3 region: CASSLSPGVGYNEQFF. Here the CDR3 DNA reads TGTGCCAGCAGCCTCTCCCCCGGGGTAGGCTACAATGAGCAGTTCTTC. The V gene is TRBV7-6, the J gene TRBJ2-1, with a possible D match to TRBD2 (5 bases). With 5 bases removed from V and 3 bases from J, the gap between germline ends came to 17 bases. CDR1 is SGHVS, CDR2 FNYEAQ, per germline. The CDR3 contains 16 residues.

The chain joins TRBV6-1 to TRBJ1-1, with 10 nucleotides matching TRBD1. Germline V gene data show CDR1 as MNHNS and CDR2 as SASEGT. CDR3 length equals 12 residues. The V and J ends lost 6 bases and 5 bases, in that order; junction bases with no gene match: 0. The CDR3 bases are TGTGCCAGCAGGGGACAGGGGACTGAAGCTTTCTTT. Protein sequence: CASRGQGTEAFF.